Below, 22 T cell receptor beta chains from the same sample are listed, as sequenced in a study of T-cell reconstitution after alpha-beta-depleted transplantation in children. For TCRbeta, the library was prepared with unique molecular identifiers. TCRdb reprocessed the PCR reads with MiXCR, giving one entry per CDR3 protein. The table includes some 240,000 distinct CDR3 sequences, roughly a tenth detected once. Sequenced here: PBMCs from the stem cell graft donor, sampled from the stem cell graft. Every receptor here comes from a human donor who donated a stem cell graft to a child with SCID.

This clonotype was detected ten times or more. J is TRBJ1-1 and V is TRBV5-1; TRBD1 might be the D (6 bases). Germline V gene data show CDR1 as SGHRS and CDR2 as YFSETQ. The CDR3 has 15 amino acids. Trimming took off 6 bases at V and 4 bases at J, with 19 bases between the two ends. CDR3 amino acids: CASTDNKQGSTEAFF. The CDR3 nucleotides are TGCGCCAGCACCGACAATAAACAGGGATCCACTGAAGCTTTCTTT.

The sample holds many counts of this clonotype. The CDR3 coding sequence is TGCAGTGCTAGAGATTTAAGCGCAACCGGGGAGCTGTTTTTT. Translated, it gives CSARDLSATGELFF. This chain connects TRBV20-1 to TRBJ2-2; no firm D call. With 0 bases removed from V and 5 bases from J, the gap between germline ends came to 10 bases. The V gene's germline CDR1 is DFQATT and CDR2 SNEGSKA (reference sequence). The CDR3 consists of 14 residues.

In its sample, this clonotype was seen many times. The chain links TRBV7-9 to TRBJ2-3, with 14 bases that match TRBD2. CDR1 is SEHNR and CDR2 is FQNEAQ in the germline V gene (reference sequence). The CDR3 has 16 residues. The ends lost 5 bases at V and 2 bases at J; junction bases unmatched: 3. The CDR3 loop is CASSGGLAGVTDTQYF. The CDR3 DNA reads TGTGCCAGCAGCGGGGGACTAGCGGGGGTCACAGATACGCAGTATTTT.

This clonotype was picked up many times. This chain joins TRBV9 and TRBJ2-2; a possible D gene is TRBD2 (6 bases). V was shortened by 0 bases and J by 1 base, with 7 bases between the two germline ends. Germline V gene sequence: CDR1 SGDLS, CDR2 YYNGEE. CDR3 length: 15 residues. CDR3 sequence reads: CASSVVGGNTGELFF. The CDR3 nucleotides read TGTGCCAGCAGCGTAGTGGGGGGGAACACCGGGGAGCTGTTTTTT.

The chain links TRBV6-2 or TRBV6-3 to TRBJ2-3; unclear D gene. The CDR3 runs to 15 residues. The V and J ends lost 2 bases and 2 bases respectively, with 11 bases between them. Germline V gene data show CDR1 as MNHEY and CDR2 as SVGEGT. In DNA form, the CDR3 reads TGTGCCAGCAGTTACGGTTTAGAATCCACAGATACGCAGTATTTT. Its protein product is CASSYGLESTDTQYF.

Comments on this clonotype: This may be a read error, as it is one base from a much larger clone. Given the absence of the conserved phenylalanine or tryptophan at the CDR3 end, a read error is likely. The chain joins TRBV5-1 to TRBJ2-2; no clear D gene. This CDR3 has 11 amino acids. The germline gives CDR1 SGHRS, CDR2 YFSETQ. Trimming cost V 5 bases and J 4 bases, with 3 bases left between them. The CDR3 protein is CASRGTGELFS. The CDR3 DNA sequence: TGCGCCAGCAGAGGCACCGGGGAGCTGTTTTCT.

This clonotype was counted at least ten times. The chain recombines TRBV7-2 with TRBJ2-5; maybe TRBD1 (6 bases). V gave up 2 bases and J gave up 0 bases, with 13 bases separating them. This CDR3 spans 16 amino acids. Germline CDR1 reads SGHTA; CDR2 reads FQGNSA. For the CDR3, the DNA is TGTGCCAGCAGCTTATCCTGGGACACGTACCAAGAGACCCAGTACTTC. As protein: CASSLSWDTYQETQYF.

This clonotype was seen repeatedly, ten times or more. The chain employs TRBV6-1 and TRBJ2-3, with D unresolved. The CDR3 spans 13 residues. Per the germline V gene, CDR1 is MNHNS and CDR2 is SASEGT. V lost 8 bases and J 2 bases, leaving 11 bases between the germline ends. The CDR3 region has the DNA TGTGCCAGCTCCGGGCTATCCACAGATACGCAGTATTTT. It encodes CASSGLSTDTQYF.

This clonotype was counted many times. The genes are TRBV20-1 and TRBJ2-1; tentatively, D is TRBD2 (6 bases). CDR3 length: 14 amino acids. Deletions cut 3 bases from V and 5 bases from J, with 14 bases between. Per germline, CDR1 DFQATT and CDR2 SNEGSKA (reference sequence). CDR3 residues: CSASGVAEDNEQFF. CDR3 DNA sequence: TGCAGTGCTAGCGGGGTAGCGGAGGACAATGAGCAGTTCTTC.

This clonotype was found many times. This rearrangement joins TRBV20-1 to TRBJ2-7; 9 nucleotides match TRBD1. The CDR3 has 16 amino acids. Germline CDR1 is DFQATT and CDR2 is SNEGSKA (reference sequence). The V and J ends lost 0 bases and 0 bases, in that order; junction bases with no gene match: 6. The DNA of the CDR3 is TGCAGTGCTAGAGAGACAGGGGGAAGAAGCTCCTACGAGCAGTACTTC. This codes for CSARETGGRSSYEQYF.

This clonotype was seen ten or more times. The rearrangement uses TRBV7-9 and TRBJ1-2; D perhaps matches TRBD1 (5 bases). The CDR3 has 15 amino acids. Germline CDR1 is SEHNR and CDR2 is FQNEAQ (reference sequence). The V gene lost 4 bases and the J gene lost 0 bases, with 12 bases spanning the gap. As DNA, the CDR3 is TGTGCCAGCAGCTCAGGGCAGGCCCCTAACTATGGCTACACCTTC. This translates into CASSSGQAPNYGYTF. The full variable domain, with the rest looked up from reference TRBV7-9 and TRBJ1-2, is DTGVSQNPRHKITKRGQNVTFRCDPISEHNRLYWYRQTLGQGPEFLTYFQNEAQLEKSRLLSDRFSAERPKGSFSTLEIQRTEQGDSAMYLCASSSGQAPNYGYTFGSGTRLTVV.

This clonotype was found many times. The V gene is TRBV5-1, the J gene TRBJ2-3; no firm D call. This CDR3 has 16 amino acids. The ends were cut back, 0 bases at V and 0 bases at J, with 11 bases in the middle. Germline assignment: CDR1 SGHRS and CDR2 YFSETQ. The CDR3 protein is CASSLGLRSSTDTQYF. The DNA for the CDR3 is TGCGCCAGCAGCTTGGGGCTGCGGTCCAGCACAGATACGCAGTATTTT.

This clonotype was counted many times. The V and J genes are TRBV12-3 or TRBV12-4 and TRBJ2-3, with 7 bases fitting TRBD2. J gave up 1 base and V 5 bases, and 3 bases lay outside the gene matches. The CDR3 consists of 14 residues. The CDR3 here is CASSRSGGTDTQYF. CDR3 in DNA: TGTGCCAGCAGTCGAAGCGGGGGCACAGATACGCAGTATTTT.

Ten or more counts support this clonotype. The V gene is TRBV12-3 or TRBV12-4, the J gene TRBJ1-1, with 7 positions matching TRBD1. V was clipped by 6 bases and J by 5 bases; unmatched bases: 6. CDR3 length equals 13 residues. The CDR3 spells CASSDREGTEAFF. The CDR3 DNA is TGTGCCAGCAGCGACAGGGAGGGGACTGAAGCTTTCTTT.

This clonotype was observed at least ten times. The V call is TRBV2, the J call TRBJ1-2; no definite D call. V shed 1 base and J shed 7 bases, with 4 bases lying between them. Germline loops: CDR1 SNHLY, CDR2 FYNNEI. The CDR3 covers 11 residues. In DNA form, the CDR3 reads TGTGCCAGCAGTGAAGGACGTGGCTACACCTTC. Amino acid sequence: CASSEGRGYTF.

This clonotype was counted at least ten times. This sequence joins TRBV5-1 and TRBJ1-1; tentative D call: TRBD1 (5 bases). Per germline, CDR1 SGHRS and CDR2 YFSETQ. CDR3 length: 15 amino acids. Trimming took 3 bases from V and 0 from J, leaving 12 bases between them. This CDR3 is CASSSGTYMNTEAFF. Written as DNA, the CDR3 is TGCGCCAGCAGCTCGGGGACCTATATGAACACTGAAGCTTTCTTT. The full variable domain, rest sourced from reference TRBV5-1 and TRBJ1-1, is KAGVTQTPRYLIKTRGQQVTLSCSPISGHRSVSWYQQTPGQGLQFLFEYFSETQRNKGNFPGRFSGRQFSNSRSEMNVSTLELGDSALYLCASSSGTYMNTEAFFGQGTRLTVV.

A word on this clonotype: A much larger clonotype is one base distant, so this may be a read error. V gene TRBV27 combines with J gene TRBJ2-7; 8 nucleotides agree with TRBD2. This CDR3 spans 15 amino acids. The germline gives CDR1 MNHEY, CDR2 SMNVEV (reference sequence). Trimming removed 5 bases from V and 6 bases from J; junction bases left unmatched: 12. The CDR3 is CASSTIAGTIREQYF. The DNA for the CDR3 is TGTGCCAGCAGTACGATAGCGGGGACCATTCGCGAGCAGTACTTC.

This clonotype occurred many times. The chain joins TRBV6-5 to TRBJ1-2; maybe TRBD1 (5 bases). V was cut by 0 bases and J by 8 bases, with 13 bases left in between. Germline V CDR1 and CDR2: MNHEY, SVGAGI. The CDR3 is made up of 14 amino acids. The CDR3 here is CASSYSTGAGGYTF. DNA for the CDR3: TGTGCCAGCAGTTACTCGACTGGGGCCGGAGGCTACACCTTC.

This clonotype has ten or more counts. This rearrangement joins TRBV20-1 to TRBJ1-2; TRBD1 aligns across 9 bases. Per the germline V gene, CDR1 is DFQATT and CDR2 is SNEGSKA (reference sequence). The CDR3 covers 12 residues. The trim removed 6 bases at V and 7 bases at J, leaving 6 bases unmatched. The CDR3 DNA sequence: TGCAGTGCGCAACAGGGGGCGCTTGGCTACACCTTC. It codes for CSAQQGALGYTF.

This clonotype appeared many times. The CDR3 loop reads CSAEKPSSTDTQYF. In DNA form, the CDR3 reads TGCAGTGCAGAGAAGCCTTCTAGCACAGATACGCAGTATTTT. The chain joins TRBV20-1 to TRBJ2-3; D is unclear. CDR1 DFQATT and CDR2 SNEGSKA come from the germline V gene (reference sequence). V shed 6 bases and J shed 0 bases, with 13 bases lying between them. CDR3 size: 14 residues.

This clonotype was picked up many times. V is TRBV20-1 and J is TRBJ2-3; D ambiguous. Looked up from germline, CDR1 is DFQATT and CDR2 is SNEGSKA (reference sequence). Trimming cost V 0 bases and J 4 bases, with 11 bases left between them. This CDR3 spans 14 amino acids. The CDR3 DNA is TGCAGTGCTAGAGATGATGCCTCCGCAGATACGCAGTATTTT. It translates to CSARDDASADTQYF.

This clonotype was observed a handful of times. The chain has TRBV7-8 and TRBJ2-2; D possibly corresponds to TRBD2 (6 bases). Germline V gene data show CDR1 as SGHVS and CDR2 as FQNEAQ. This CDR3 is built from 14 residues. The V gene lost 5 bases and the J gene lost 5 bases, with 12 bases spanning the gap. CDR3 DNA sequence: TGTGCCAGCAGCCCGCTACGGGAGACCGGGGAGCTGTTTTTT. It translates to CASSPLRETGELFF.